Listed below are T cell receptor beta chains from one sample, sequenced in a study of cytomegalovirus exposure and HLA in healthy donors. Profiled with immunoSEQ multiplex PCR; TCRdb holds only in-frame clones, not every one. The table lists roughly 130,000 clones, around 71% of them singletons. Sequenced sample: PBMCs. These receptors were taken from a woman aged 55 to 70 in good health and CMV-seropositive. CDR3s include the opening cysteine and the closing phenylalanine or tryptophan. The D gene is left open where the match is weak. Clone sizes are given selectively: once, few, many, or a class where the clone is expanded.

CASSLGLTSTDTQYF,TGTGCCAGCAGCCTCGGACTGACTAGCACAGATACGCAGTATTTT,NA,TRBJ2-3,TRBV9,NA
CASSVGGGDTQYF,TGTGCCAGCAGCGTAGGGGGAGGAGATACGCAGTATTTT,NA,TRBJ2-3,TRBV9,NA
CASSLVGTSGVLDTQYF,TGCGCCAGCAGCTTGGTGGGGACTAGCGGGGTTCTAGATACGCAGTATTTT,TRBD2,TRBJ2-3,TRBV5-1,NA
CASSRPQDIYGYTF,TGTGCCAGCTCACGCCCTCAGGACATTTATGGCTACACCTTC,NA,TRBJ1-2,TRBV18,NA
CASSLGQATYEQYF,TGTGCCAGCAGCTTAGGACAGGCAACCTACGAGCAGTACTTC,NA,TRBJ2-7,TRBV7-2,few
CASSVEGTSYEQYF,TGTGCCAGCAGCGTAGAAGGGACATCCTACGAGCAGTACTTC,NA,TRBJ2-7,TRBV9,NA
CASSRNKGEGGTEAFF,TGCGCCAGCAGCCGCAATAAGGGGGAAGGTGGCACTGAAGCTTTCTTT,NA,TRBJ1-1,TRBV5-1,NA
CASSPRASGYNEQFF,TGCGCCAGCAGCCCCCGAGCCTCCGGCTACAATGAGCAGTTCTTC,NA,TRBJ2-1,TRBV5-1,NA
CASSAQQGGNTIYF,TGTGCCAGCAGCGCGCAACAGGGGGGAAACACCATATATTTT,TRBD1,TRBJ1-3,TRBV9,few
CASSKELATSSYNEQFF,TGTGCCAGCAGCAAAGAGCTAGCTACGAGCTCCTACAATGAGCAGTTCTTC,NA,TRBJ2-1,TRBV21-1,few
CATSRDLGTLSGNTIYF,TGTGCCACCAGCAGAGATTTGGGGACTCTCTCTGGAAACACCATATATTTT,NA,TRBJ1-3,TRBV15,NA
CAIKARDKVNEQFF,TGTGCCATCAAGGCGAGGGACAAGGTGAATGAGCAGTTCTTC,NA,TRBJ2-1,TRBV10-3,few
CASSPWDRGNEKLFF,TGTGCCAGCAGCCCTTGGGACAGGGGTAATGAAAAACTGTTTTTT,TRBD1,TRBJ1-4,TRBV5-6,NA
CASSEAGDRETQYF,TGCGCCAGCAGTGAGGCAGGGGATCGAGAGACCCAGTACTTC,NA,TRBJ2-5,TRBV10-1,medium-sized
CASSPLRTVEAFF,TGCGCCAGCAGCCCCTTACGGACAGTTGAAGCTTTCTTT,NA,TRBJ1-1,TRBV5-1,NA
CASTGGQGDTF,TGTGCCAGCACCGGGGGACAGGGGGACACCTTC,TRBD1,TRBJ1-2,TRBV6-5,NA
CSVGDSLNQPQHF,TGCAGCGTTGGGGACAGCCTCAATCAGCCCCAGCATTTT,TRBD1,TRBJ1-5,TRBV29-1,NA
CASSLVAEGGYEQYF,TGCGCCAGCAGCTTGGTAGCGGAGGGGGGGTACGAGCAGTACTTC,NA,TRBJ2-7,TRBV5-1,few
CASSQYREGSYNEQFF,TGTGCCAGCAGCCAATACAGAGAAGGCTCCTACAATGAGCAGTTCTTC,NA,TRBJ2-1,TRBV7-3,NA
CAISPSSNQPQHF,TGTGCCATCAGCCCTTCTAGCAATCAGCCCCAGCATTTT,NA,TRBJ1-5,TRBV10-3,NA
CASSLWGENTEAFF,TGTGCCAGCAGCTTATGGGGGGAGAACACTGAAGCTTTCTTT,NA,TRBJ1-1,TRBV7-9,NA
CASSPGLAGGYQETQYF,TGCGCCAGCAGCCCGGGACTAGCGGGGGGTTATCAAGAGACCCAGTACTTC,TRBD2,TRBJ2-5,TRBV5-1,NA
CASSADIHRTEAFF,TGTGCCAGCAGCGCAGACATCCACAGGACTGAAGCTTTCTTT,NA,TRBJ1-1,TRBV9,NA
CATSRDRGGQGAYEQYF,TGTGCCACCAGCAGAGATCGGGGTGGACAGGGAGCCTACGAGCAGTACTTC,TRBD1,TRBJ2-7,TRBV15,NA
CASSLSQYTEAFF,TGTGCCAGCAGCTTAAGCCAGTACACTGAAGCTTTCTTT,NA,TRBJ1-1,TRBV7-3,NA
CASRRGGAGTEAFF,TGTGCCAGTAGACGAGGGGGCGCGGGCACTGAAGCTTTCTTT,TRBD1,TRBJ1-1,TRBV19,NA
CSARESGELFF,TGCAGTGCTAGGGAGTCCGGGGAGCTGTTTTTT,NA,TRBJ2-2,TRBV20-1,NA
CASSYAGINYGYTF,TGTGCCAGCAGTTACGCAGGGATTAACTATGGCTACACCTTC,NA,TRBJ1-2,TRBV6-5,NA
CASSNPGTLDYGYTF,TGTGCCAGCAGCAACCCCGGGACTCTCGACTATGGCTACACCTTC,NA,TRBJ1-2,TRBV5-4,NA
CASSPGEKLFF,TGTGCCAGCAGCCCAGGTGAAAAACTGTTTTTT,NA,TRBJ1-4,TRBV7-6,NA
CASSQEPGSNQPQHF,TGCGCCAGCAGCCAAGAGCCGGGGAGCAATCAGCCCCAGCATTTT,NA,TRBJ1-5,TRBV4-1,few
CASSTGGTEAFF,TGTGCCAGCAGCACGGGGGGCACTGAAGCTTTCTTT,NA,TRBJ1-1,TRBV11-3,NA
CASRGRHTDTQYF,TGTGCCAGCAGGGGCAGACACACAGATACGCAGTATTTT,NA,TRBJ2-3,TRBV28,few
CASSLQGPREAFF,TGCGCCAGCAGCTTGCAGGGCCCCCGTGAAGCTTTCTTT,NA,TRBJ1-1,TRBV5-1,NA
CASTPGGTAYYEQYF,TGTGCCAGCACTCCTGGTGGGACAGCCTACTACGAGCAGTACTTC,TRBD1,TRBJ2-7,TRBV6-4,NA
CASSTGQENSPLHF,TGCGCCAGCAGTACCGGACAGGAAAATTCACCCCTCCACTTT,TRBD1,TRBJ1-6,TRBV5-1,once
CASSPRTGESDEQYF,TGTGCCAGCAGTCCCCGGACAGGGGAATCCGACGAGCAGTACTTC,TRBD1,TRBJ2-7,TRBV7-9,NA
CASSLLAGADSYEQYF,TGTGCCAGCAGCTTGCTAGCGGGGGCCGACTCCTACGAGCAGTACTTC,TRBD2,TRBJ2-7,TRBV5-4,NA
CASSQEEGQGEMNTEAFF,TGTGCCAGCAGCCAAGAGGAGGGACAGGGGGAGATGAACACTGAAGCTTTCTTT,TRBD1,TRBJ1-1,TRBV4-2,few
CASSYSGGNYEQYF,TGCGCCAGCAGCTATAGCGGGGGGAACTACGAGCAGTACTTC,TRBD2,TRBJ2-7,TRBV5-1,NA
CASRVEAGPGEQYF,TGTGCCAGCAGGGTCGAGGCAGGGCCCGGCGAGCAGTACTTC,NA,TRBJ2-7,TRBV5-4,once
CASSDSLGRVAFF,TGTGCCAGCAGTGATTCTTTGGGGAGGGTAGCTTTCTTT,NA,TRBJ1-1,TRBV6-4,NA
CASSWRPRTGQQYF,TGTGCCAGCAGTTGGCGCCCCAGGACAGGGCAACAGTACTTC,TRBD1,TRBJ2-7,TRBV6-5,few
CASSQVGGANQPQHF,TGCGCCAGCAGCCAAGTAGGCGGGGCCAATCAGCCCCAGCATTTT,NA,TRBJ1-5,TRBV4-1,few
CASSGPGDTEAFF,TGCGCCAGCAGCGGGCCCGGGGACACTGAAGCTTTCTTT,NA,TRBJ1-1,TRBV5-1,NA
CASSSRQGLTEAFF,TGTGCCAGCAGTTCACGACAGGGGCTCACTGAAGCTTTCTTT,TRBD1,TRBJ1-1,TRBV27,NA
CASSSFFGGWEGEAFF,TGTGCCAGCAGTTCCTTTTTCGGTGGATGGGAGGGTGAAGCTTTCTTT,NA,TRBJ1-1,TRBV6-5,NA
CASRGTGGSTEAFF,TGTGCCAGCAGGGGGACAGGGGGATCCACTGAAGCTTTCTTT,TRBD1,TRBJ1-1,TRBV6-4,NA
CASSLAAGGDTQYF,TGCGCCAGCAGCTTGGCTGCGGGGGGGGATACGCAGTATTTT,TRBD2,TRBJ2-3,TRBV5-1,few
CASSYNDRGSEAFF,TGTGCCAGCAGCTATAACGACAGGGGAAGTGAAGCTTTCTTT,TRBD1,TRBJ1-1,TRBV6-1,NA
CASSRGGEGAFF,TGTGCCAGCAGCCGTGGGGGCGAGGGAGCTTTCTTT,NA,TRBJ1-1,TRBV14,NA
CASSLVRGSYGYTF,TGCGCCAGCAGCTTGGTGCGGGGAAGCTATGGCTACACCTTC,NA,TRBJ1-2,TRBV5-1,NA